Below, 10 T cell receptor beta chains from the same sample are listed, as sequenced in a study of T cells after somatic rescue of genetic block. Repertoires were generated with immunoSEQ multiplex PCR, while TCRdb's copy carries only in-frame clones and drops some. The sample contains around 52,000 clones, 90% to 97% of which appear only once. The sample consisted of peripheral blood mononuclear cells (PBMCs). These receptors all come from a child in the first two years of life.

V usage is TRBV29-1 and J usage is TRBJ1-2; TRBD1 matches 7 bases. The CDR3 runs 12 residues. V dropped 5 bases and J dropped 4; count of bases not matched to a gene: 4. Germline V gene lookup returns CDR1 SQVTM and CDR2 ANQGSEA. DNA for the CDR3: TGCAGCGTTCTCCGGGACAGCTATGGCTACACCTTC. Protein product: CSVLRDSYGYTF.

The chain recombines TRBV21-1 with TRBJ2-3; the DNA was not used to check the table's D call, TRBD2. TRBV21-1 is a pseudogene segment. The CDR3 length is 12 residues. The CDR3 DNA is TGTGCCAGCAGCAAACGGGGATATACGCAGTATTTT. Translating it yields CASSKRGYTQYF.

This rearrangement joins TRBV10-3 to TRBJ2-4; D is ambiguous. This CDR3 has 13 amino acids. V was cut by 4 bases and J by 0 bases, with 4 bases left in between. Germline CDR1 reads ENHRY; CDR2 reads SYGVKD. The chain's CDR3 is CAISGQAKNIQYF. Here the CDR3 DNA reads TGTGCCATCAGTGGACAAGCCAAAAACATTCAGTACTTC.

V usage is TRBV5-1 and J usage is TRBJ2-7, with D maybe TRBD2 (6 bases). The V and J ends lost 3 bases and 7 bases respectively, with 17 bases between them. Germline V CDR1 and CDR2: SGHRS, YFSETQ. This CDR3 is built from 14 residues. The chain's CDR3 is CASSWGLAPREQYF. Written as DNA, the CDR3 is TGCGCCAGCAGCTGGGGACTTGCTCCTCGAGAGCAGTACTTC.

This sequence joins TRBV4-3 and TRBJ1-1, with D perhaps TRBD1 (6 bases). V shed 4 bases and J shed 4 bases, with 13 bases lying between them. This CDR3 comprises 14 residues. Germline V gene data show CDR1 as LGHNA and CDR2 as YSLEER. CDR3 bases: TGCGCCAGCAGCCGCATTCGGACAGTCACTGAAGCTTTCTTT. This translates into CASSRIRTVTEAFF.

The rearrangement joins TRBV9 to TRBJ2-5, with 7 bases that match TRBD1. V lost 7 bases, J lost 5 bases, and 11 bases stayed unmatched. This CDR3 comprises 14 residues. Germline V lookup: CDR1 SGDLS, CDR2 YYNGEE. The CDR3, as DNA: TGTGCCAGCGCGGATGGGCTAGGGGGCGAGACCCAGTACTTC. It encodes CASADGLGGETQYF.

The chain carries TRBV14 and TRBJ2-7, with D unclear. V was shortened by 4 bases and J by 3 bases, with 13 bases between the two germline ends. The germline gives CDR1 SGHDN, CDR2 FVKESK. The CDR3 contains 14 residues. The CDR3 nucleotides are TGTGCCAGCAGCCGGGCGAGCGAGTTCTACGAGCAGTACTTC. Protein sequence: CASSRASEFYEQYF.

This chain links TRBV29-1 with TRBJ2-3; TRBD2 aligns across 7 bases. The V gene's germline CDR1 is SQVTM and CDR2 ANQGSEA. Trimming removed 7 bases from V and 2 bases from J; junction bases left unmatched: 9. The CDR3 is 14 residues long. CDR3 in DNA: TGCAGCGAGGCCGAAGCGGGATACACAGATACGCAGTATTTT. It codes for CSEAEAGYTDTQYF.

This rearrangement joins TRBV5-4 to TRBJ1-1; TRBD1 matches 8 bases. The CDR3 consists of 15 residues. Trimming cost V 4 bases and J 1 base; bases outside gene matches: 6. CDR1 is SGHNT and CDR2 is YYREEE in the germline V gene (reference sequence). The CDR3 DNA reads as TGTGCCAGCAGCAAAACCGGGACAGGGAACACTGAAGCTTTCTTT. Encoded protein: CASSKTGTGNTEAFF.

V gene TRBV27 combines with J gene TRBJ1-5, with 7 bases aligning to TRBD1. V lost 2 bases and J lost 2; bases outside the gene matches: 6. Per germline, CDR1 MNHEY and CDR2 SMNVEV (reference sequence). The CDR3 spans 16 residues. CDR3 in DNA: TGTGCCAGCAGTTTAACAACAGGGGTTGGCAATCAGCCCCAGCATTTT. Its protein product is CASSLTTGVGNQPQHF.